One sample yielded the 6 T cell receptor beta chains listed below, sequenced in a study of cytomegalovirus exposure and HLA in healthy donors. Data came from immunoSEQ multiplex PCR; TCRdb stores just in-frame clones and leaves some out. This table has 65,000 or so clones, about 90% appearing once. The sequenced sample was PBMCs. The receptors were gathered from a woman younger than 35 in good health and CMV-seronegative.

This chain links TRBV5-4 with TRBJ2-5; 9 positions agree with TRBD2. The CDR3 runs 15 residues. Germline trimming cut 0 bases from V and 2 bases from J; bases unmatched to any gene: 2. Per germline, CDR1 SGHNT and CDR2 YYREEE (reference sequence). In nucleotides, the CDR3 is TGTGCCAGCAGCTTGGGACTAGCGGATCAAGAGACCCAGTACTTC. As protein: CASSLGLADQETQYF.

This clone was counted only a few times. The genes are TRBV10-2 and TRBJ2-7; perhaps TRBD2 as D (5 bases). The CDR3 is 12 amino acids. The germline CDR1 and CDR2 sequences are WSHSY and SAAADI. The V gene lost 2 bases and the J gene lost 6 bases, with 8 bases spanning the gap. The CDR3 DNA reads TGCGCCAGCAGTGAGGGGCTAGCCGAGCAGTACTTC. It yields the protein CASSEGLAEQYF.

This chain joins TRBV6-1 and TRBJ1-5; 12 bases fit TRBD1. The germline CDR1 and CDR2 sequences are MNHNS and SASEGT. The CDR3 covers 15 residues. The ends lost 7 bases at V and 7 bases at J; junction bases unmatched: 8. CDR3 DNA sequence: TGTGCCAGCATGGGGACAGGGGGCACTCCCCAGCCCCAGCATTTT. It specifies CASMGTGGTPQPQHF.

The chain links TRBV4-1 to TRBJ2-7; D perhaps matches TRBD2 (6 bases). The CDR3 extends over 13 amino acids. CDR1 and CDR2 (germline): MGHRA, YSYEKL. Trimming took off 4 bases at V and 4 bases at J, with 11 bases between the two ends. The CDR3: CASSLGLLYEQYF. Written as DNA, the CDR3 is TGCGCCAGCAGCCTAGGACTACTTTACGAGCAGTACTTC.

This chain joins TRBV7-2 and TRBJ2-2; TRBD2 aligns across 9 bases. Per germline, CDR1 SGHTA and CDR2 FQGNSA. The CDR3 runs to 16 residues. V lost 4 bases and J lost 4; bases outside the gene matches: 7. CDR3 in DNA: TGTGCCAGCAGCTCAGGGACTAGCTCGTTCACCGGGGAGCTGTTTTTT. Protein sequence: CASSSGTSSFTGELFF.

V is TRBV6-5 and J is TRBJ1-3, with D possibly TRBD1 on 5 matching bases. V lost 5 bases and J lost 4, with 9 bases in between. The CDR3 length is 13 residues. The germline V gene encodes CDR1 MNHEY and CDR2 SVGAGI. The CDR3 DNA reads as TGTGCCAGCAGTCGGACACAGGGAAACACCATATATTTT. Translation gives CASSRTQGNTIYF.